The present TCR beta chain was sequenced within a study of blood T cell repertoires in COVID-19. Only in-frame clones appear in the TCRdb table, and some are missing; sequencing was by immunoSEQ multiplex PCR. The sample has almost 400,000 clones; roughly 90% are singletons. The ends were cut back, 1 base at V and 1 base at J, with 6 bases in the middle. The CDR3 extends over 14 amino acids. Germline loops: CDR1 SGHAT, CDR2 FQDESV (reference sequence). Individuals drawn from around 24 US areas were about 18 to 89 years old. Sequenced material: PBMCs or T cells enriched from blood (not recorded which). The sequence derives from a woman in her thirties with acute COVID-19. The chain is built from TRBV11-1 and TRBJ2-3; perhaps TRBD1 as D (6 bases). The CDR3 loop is CASSLDRGTDTQYF. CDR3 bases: TGTGCCAGCAGCTTAGACAGGGGCACAGATACGCAGTATTTT.